What follows are 24 T cell receptor beta chains derived from one specimen sequenced in a study of tumor-infiltrating lymphocytes in oesophageal squamous cell carcinoma. MiXCR, run by TCRdb on the PCR reads, gives a single entry per CDR3 protein. The sample has 15,000 to 20,000 distinct CDR3 sequences, about 40% seen once. Sequenced input: normal esophageal tissue next to the tumor. Receptors were obtained from a male donor with esophageal squamous cell carcinoma.

This clonotype has only one observation. At one boundary the junction diverges from the germline segment, which might be a read error. The V call is TRBV7-6, the J call TRBJ2-5; D is unclear. The tail of the sequence fits TRBJ2-7 better, so the J call may be wrong. The CDR3 is 14 residues long. Germline V gene lookup returns CDR1 SGHVS and CDR2 FNYEAQ. Written as DNA, the CDR3 is TGTGCTAGCAGCCGAGACGGCCTTGCGGACGAGCAGTACTTC. This translates into CASSRDGLADEQYF.

The chain is built from TRBV7-3 and TRBJ2-7, with TRBD1 as a possible D gene (6 bases). Germline V lookup: CDR1 SGHTA, CDR2 FQGTGA. The CDR3 is 13 amino acids. V lost 5 bases, J lost 3 bases, and 11 bases lay in between. The CDR3 reads CASSPQGNYEQYF. CDR3 DNA sequence: TGTGCCAGCAGCCCACAGGGTAACTACGAGCAGTACTTC.

This clonotype has a handful of counts. A read error is likely, as this CDR3 ends without the conserved phenylalanine or tryptophan. The DNA is left out, because the CDR3 cannot be placed on it with certainty; the CDR3 is given as TCRdb lists it. The CDR3: CASSQASGQVTPSGYTFGS. The V and J genes are TRBV4-1 and TRBJ2-7; the table's TRBD1 call for D was not verified on the DNA. The CDR3 numbers 19 amino acids, ends counted. CDR1 and CDR2 (germline): MGHRA, YSYEKL.

This clonotype rates as medium-sized. The V gene is TRBV7-3, the J gene TRBJ2-7; no definite D call. Trimming took off 1 base at V and 7 bases at J, with 11 bases between the two ends. Per the germline V gene, CDR1 is SGHTA and CDR2 is FQGTGA. CDR3 length equals 13 residues. The CDR3 loop reads CASSLSFQTEQYF. CDR3 DNA: TGTGCCAGCAGCTTAAGTTTCCAGACTGAGCAGTACTTC.

V usage is TRBV3-1 and J usage is TRBJ2-3; D is ambiguous. The CDR3 loop spans 14 amino acids. Trimming stripped 0 bases from V and 3 bases from J, with 7 bases between. Germline values: CDR1 LGHDT, CDR2 YNNKEL (reference sequence). The CDR3 DNA follows: TGTGCCAGCAGCCAAGATGTGGTGACAGATACGCAGTATTTT. This sequence encodes CASSQDVVTDTQYF.

This clonotype appeared many times. V gene TRBV6-1 combines with J gene TRBJ1-5; 9 bases are a match to TRBD1. There are 13 residues in the CDR3. CDR1 is MNHNS and CDR2 is SASEGT in the germline V gene. V shed 4 bases and J 9 bases; nucleotides not matched to a gene: 4. The CDR3 loop is CASSGTGGLPQHF. In DNA, the CDR3 is TGTGCCAGCAGTGGAACAGGGGGCCTGCCCCAGCATTTT.

The chain is built from TRBV23-1 and TRBJ2-5, with a weak D call TRBD1 (6 bases). TRBV23-1 is labeled an ORF, and its function is uncertain. The V end was cut by 4 bases, the J end by 11 bases, with 32 bases between. There are 18 residues in the CDR3. CDR3 loop: CASSPLAQGQLAYNEQYF. The CDR3 nucleotides are TGCGCCAGCAGTCCCCTCGCGCAGGGACAATTGGCCTACAATGAGCAGTACTTC.

This clonotype was counted at least ten times. V is TRBV10-3 and J is TRBJ2-7; D remains unclear. The length of the CDR3 is 13 residues. V was pared by 0 bases and J by 6 bases, with 9 bases between. Germline CDR1 and CDR2: ENHRY and SYGVKD. The CDR3: CAISESIGFEQYF. CDR3 nucleotide sequence: TGTGCCATCAGTGAGTCGATAGGGTTCGAGCAGTACTTC.

Points on this clonotype: The CDR3 ends on some other residue instead of the conserved phenylalanine or tryptophan, so this is likely a read error. The DNA is left out, because the CDR3 cannot be placed on it with certainty; the CDR3 is given as TCRdb lists it. The V and J genes are TRBV10-3 and TRBJ2-3; the table calls TRBD1, which could not be checked here. Germline CDR1 and CDR2: ENHRY and SYGVKD. The CDR3 comprises 16 residues, both ends counted. The CDR3 loop reads CASSVGQTAYGYTFGS.

This clonotype was seen ten or more times. A much larger clone differs from this one at a single base, so this may be a read error. The V gene is TRBV10-3, the J gene TRBJ2-1, with 11 bases lining up with TRBD2. The J call could be wrong; TRBJ2-7 is a better fit for the DNA end. CDR3 length: 16 residues. Germline V CDR1 and CDR2: ENHRY, SYGVKD. The CDR3 DNA follows: TGTGCCATCACCGGGACTAGCGGACTCTCCTACAATGAGCAGTACTTC. This encodes CAITGTSGLSYNEQYF.

This clonotype came up many times. The chain recombines TRBV9 with TRBJ2-3; the D gene is possibly TRBD2 (6 bases). Germline CDR1 reads SGDLS; CDR2 reads YYNGEE. Trimming removed 3 bases at V and 2 bases at J, with 10 bases between. The CDR3 covers 14 residues. The CDR3 DNA reads as TGTGCCAGCAGCGGACTAGGCTTCACAGATACGCAGTATTTT. Protein product: CASSGLGFTDTQYF.

The V gene is TRBV6-1, the J gene TRBJ2-4; 9 bases fit TRBD1. The J call may not be correct, given that the DNA end is closer to TRBJ2-1. Germline CDR1 MNHNS, CDR2 SASEGT. This CDR3 comprises 16 residues. CDR3 DNA sequence: TGTGCCAGCAGTACCACCGGACAGGGGAAATACAATGAGCAGTTCTTC. This codes for CASSTTGQGKYNEQFF.

The chain has TRBV6-5 and TRBJ2-1; maybe TRBD1 (6 bases). Germline V CDR1 and CDR2: MNHEY, SVGAGI. The CDR3 totals 15 residues. Between the trimmed V and J ends, which lost 7 bases and 4 bases, there was a span of 17 bases. CDR3 DNA sequence: TGTGCCAGCAAACTCCTCGAAGGGGGATACAATGAGCAGTTCTTC. Amino acids: CASKLLEGGYNEQFF.

This clonotype appeared many times. V is TRBV5-1 and J is TRBJ1-1, with D possibly matching TRBD1 (5 bases). This CDR3 has 16 residues. With 7 bases removed from V and 2 bases from J, the gap between germline ends came to 21 bases. Germline V gives CDR1 SGHRS, CDR2 YFSETQ. The chain's CDR3 is CASYPLLGTTNTEAFF. DNA of the CDR3: TGCGCCAGCTATCCCCTGCTGGGGACGACAAACACTGAAGCTTTCTTT.

CDR3 in DNA: TGTGCCAGTAGTATTCGGGGGTCCGGGGAGCTGTTTTTT. This translates into CASSIRGSGELFF. The gene calls are TRBV19 and TRBJ2-2; TRBD2 might be the D (6 bases). Trimming took 3 bases from V and 6 from J, leaving 8 bases between them. Germline assignment: CDR1 LNHDA and CDR2 SQIVND (reference sequence). The CDR3 has 13 amino acids.

The chain employs TRBV7-2 and TRBJ2-1; D possibly uses TRBD1 or TRBD2 (5 bases each). V was trimmed by 4 bases and J by 13 bases, leaving 17 bases between them. The germline V gene encodes CDR1 SGHTA and CDR2 FQGNSA. CDR3 length: 13 residues. CDR3 DNA sequence: TGTGCCAGCAGCTCGGTGCGGTCAGGGACCCAGTTCTTC. It encodes CASSSVRSGTQFF.

This sequence joins TRBV12-3 or TRBV12-4 and TRBJ2-4; either TRBD1 or TRBD2 may supply D (6 bases each). The J call is in doubt because the DNA end fits TRBJ2-1 better. The CDR3 has 16 residues. In DNA, the CDR3 is TGTGCCAGCAGCAAGCTACAGGGAGCCGGGAGTGGTGAGCAGTTCTTC. It codes for CASSKLQGAGSGEQFF.

Points on this clonotype: The junction differs from germline at one of its ends, possibly a read error. The V and J genes are TRBV7-6 and TRBJ2-3; D possibly corresponds to TRBD2 (5 bases). Germline V lookup: CDR1 SGHVS, CDR2 FNYEAQ. The CDR3 loop spans 13 amino acids. DNA for the CDR3: TGTGCTAGCAGCTCCCTCAACACCGGGGAGCTGTATTTT. Its translation: CASSSLNTGELYF.

Comment on this clonotype: This clone may be a read error of a much larger clone one base away. This chain joins TRBV18 and TRBJ2-5; the D gene is possibly TRBD2 (5 bases). The germline V and J ends were trimmed by 2 bases and 9 bases, with 19 bases remaining between them. CDR1 and CDR2 (germline): KGHSH, LQKENI. The CDR3 has 15 residues. This CDR3 is CASSPTALAVEAQYF. DNA of the CDR3: TGTGCCAGCTCACCAACCGCTCTTGCGGTGGAGGCCCAGTACTTC.

The chain joins TRBV5-1 to TRBJ2-4; a possible D gene is TRBD1 (5 bases). CDR1 and CDR2 (germline): SGHRS, YFSETQ. V lost 2 bases and J lost 8, with 11 bases in between. This CDR3 is built from 13 residues. The DNA of the CDR3 is TGCGCCAGCAGCTTTCTCGACAGCCACATTCAGTACTTC. Encoded protein: CASSFLDSHIQYF.

The chain couples TRBV6-1 to TRBJ2-5; TRBD1 is a possible D gene (5 bases). Germline assignment: CDR1 MNHNS and CDR2 SASEGT. CDR3 length: 15 residues. V shed 5 bases and J shed 4 bases, with 17 bases lying between them. CDR3 sequence: CASSSPRVGGETQYF. DNA for the CDR3: TGTGCCAGCAGTAGCCCCAGGGTCGGCGGAGAGACCCAGTACTTC.

Note on this clonotype: In this CDR3 the conserved last residue, phenylalanine or tryptophan, is missing, so a read error is likely. Because the CDR3's place on the DNA is in doubt, the DNA is left out and the CDR3 is given as listed by TCRdb. CDR3 residues: CASSPTGGGSPLHFGN. The chain couples TRBV12-3 or TRBV12-4 to TRBJ2-1; the tabulated D call, TRBD1, remains unverified against the DNA. 16 amino acids form the CDR3, both terminal residues included.

A note on this clonotype: A junction end diverges from the germline sequence, so it may reflect a read error. This chain joins TRBV5-3 and TRBJ2-4; 9 nucleotides match TRBD1. The J call may not be correct, given that the DNA end is closer to TRBJ1-2. TRBV5-3 is labeled an ORF, and its function is uncertain. The CDR3 runs 15 residues. CDR3 sequence (DNA): TGTGCCAGCAGCTTGGCACAGGGGGCGACCTATGGCTACACCTTC. Translating gives CASSLAQGATYGYTF.

The V call is TRBV10-1, the J call TRBJ2-5, with 9 bases fitting TRBD2. The J call may be in error: the DNA end matches TRBJ2-7 better. Germline CDR1 is WNHNN and CDR2 is SYGVQD (reference sequence). This CDR3 comprises 13 residues. The DNA for the CDR3 is TGCGCCAGCGGCGCTAGCGGGACGTACGAGCAGTACTTC. Its protein is CASGASGTYEQYF.